Presented here are 30 T cell receptor beta chains from one specimen sequenced in a study of early T cells in non-severe SARS-CoV-2 infection. TCRdb redid the calling of the 5' RACE reads with MiXCR, one entry per CDR3 protein. The sample holds 60,000 or so distinct CDR3 sequences, over 10% seen once. Sequenced here: whole blood, sampled at baseline. Receptors were obtained from an adult who was a healthcare worker with PCR-confirmed SARS-CoV-2 infection or an uninfected control (not recorded which).

This sequence joins TRBV7-6 and TRBJ2-4; TRBD1 or TRBD2 may be the D gene (5 bases each). The CDR3 covers 16 residues. The V and J ends lost 5 bases and 5 bases respectively, with 19 bases between them. CDR1 is SGHVS, CDR2 FNYEAQ, per germline. The CDR3 sequence is CASSPGGGLAQNIQYF. The CDR3 DNA reads as TGTGCCAGCAGCCCTGGGGGTGGTTTAGCTCAAAACATTCAGTACTTC.

In this sample, this clonotype turned up a few times. This chain connects TRBV7-2 to TRBJ2-7; 7 bases map to TRBD2. Trimming removed 0 bases from V and 3 bases from J; junction bases left unmatched: 5. The germline gives CDR1 SGHTA, CDR2 FQGNSA. The CDR3 has 15 residues. CDR3: CASSLARGNVYEQYF. The CDR3 nucleotides read TGTGCCAGCAGCTTAGCGCGGGGGAACGTCTACGAGCAGTACTTC.

This clonotype was recorded at least ten times. One junction end does not reproduce the germline sequence, and a read error may be involved. V and J are TRBV12-3 or TRBV12-4 and TRBJ1-1; no definite D call. This CDR3 is 13 amino acids long. Here the CDR3 reads CASSLDMNTEAFF. In nucleotides, the CDR3 is TGTGCCAGCAGCTTAGATATGAACACTGAAGCTTTCTTT.

The CDR3 spells CASSLEVALRNEQFF. CDR3 coding DNA: TGCGCCAGCAGCTTGGAAGTGGCGCTACGCAATGAGCAGTTCTTC. This chain uses TRBV5-1 with TRBJ2-1; D not certain. Looked up from germline, CDR1 is SGHRS and CDR2 is YFSETQ. Trimming left V 0 bases short and J 6 bases short, with 13 bases between. The CDR3 sequence is 15 residues long. Filled out from reference TRBV5-1 and TRBJ2-1, the complete variable domain reads KAGVTQTPRYLIKTRGQQVTLSCSPISGHRSVSWYQQTPGQGLQFLFEYFSETQRNKGNFPGRFSGRQFSNSRSEMNVSTLELGDSALYLCASSLEVALRNEQFFGPGTRLTVL.

This clonotype was detected a few times. The chain carries TRBV7-9 and TRBJ2-3; no firm D call. Germline V gene lookup returns CDR1 SEHNR and CDR2 FQNEAQ (reference sequence). The length of the CDR3 is 15 residues. The V end lost 1 base, the J end lost 4 bases, and 12 bases lay between the germline ends. The CDR3 DNA follows: TGTGCCAGCAGCTTAGGGGGAAGTCCCTCAGATACGCAGTATTTT. Residues: CASSLGGSPSDTQYF. Combining the CDR3 with reference TRBV7-9 and TRBJ2-3 gives the whole variable domain DTGVSQNPRHKITKRGQNVTFRCDPISEHNRLYWYRQTLGQGPEFLTYFQNEAQLEKSRLLSDRFSAERPKGSFSTLEIQRTEQGDSAMYLCASSLGGSPSDTQYFGPGTRLTVL.

This clonotype showed up just a few times. The chain combines TRBV28 with TRBJ1-2; tentatively, D is TRBD1 (6 bases). This CDR3 is built from 16 residues. The V end lost 6 bases, the J end lost 6 bases, and 23 bases lay between the germline ends. Germline assignment: CDR1 MDHEN and CDR2 SYDVKM. In nucleotides, the CDR3 is TGTGCCAGCAGACCTTCTGCGGGGGGCGACCCCAATGGCTACACCTTC. It translates to CASRPSAGGDPNGYTF.

This clonotype was recorded a few times. The chain recombines TRBV18 with TRBJ1-5, with D possibly matching TRBD1 (5 bases). The CDR3 spans 16 residues. Germline V gene data show CDR1 as KGHSH and CDR2 as LQKENI. V lost 0 bases to trimming and J lost 6 bases, with 15 bases between them. CDR3 sequence reads: CASSPPGRGPSQPQHF. In DNA form, the CDR3 reads TGTGCCAGCTCACCACCGGGACGGGGACCCTCTCAGCCCCAGCATTTT.

This clonotype turned up a few times. J is TRBJ2-1 and V is TRBV4-3; D may be TRBD2 (6 bases). The CDR3 is 15 residues long. The germline gives CDR1 LGHNA, CDR2 YSLEER. The germline V and J ends were trimmed by 2 bases and 3 bases, with 11 bases remaining between them. The CDR3 loop reads CASSQTSSLYNEQFF. CDR3 sequence (DNA): TGCGCCAGCAGCCAAACTAGCAGCCTCTACAATGAGCAGTTCTTC.

This clonotype occurred a few times. This chain uses TRBV23-1 with TRBJ2-7; 7 bases map to TRBD1. TRBV23-1 is reported as an ORF; its role is uncertain. V trimming: 7 bases; J trimming: 3 bases; junction bases outside the gene matches: 6. This CDR3 is built from 13 residues. The DNA for the CDR3 is TGCGCCAGCAACCGGGACAGAGACTACGAGCAGTACTTC. Amino acids: CASNRDRDYEQYF.

The chain employs TRBV28 and TRBJ2-7; 8 bases are shared with TRBD1. V lost 10 bases, J lost 3 bases, and 2 bases stayed unmatched. This CDR3 spans 11 amino acids. Germline V lookup: CDR1 MDHEN, CDR2 SYDVKM. CDR3 amino acids: CATGQGYEQYF. The CDR3 bases are TGTGCCACCGGACAGGGCTACGAGCAGTACTTC.

The table lists this clonotype with a few counts. This rearrangement joins TRBV28 to TRBJ1-5; no reliable D call. Trimming pared 5 bases from V and 3 bases from J, leaving 11 bases between. Per the germline V gene, CDR1 is MDHEN and CDR2 is SYDVKM. The CDR3 covers 14 residues. In nucleotides, the CDR3 is TGTGCCAGCAGTGTTGACACCCTCAATCAGCCCCAGCATTTT. Encoded protein: CASSVDTLNQPQHF.

This clonotype was counted between two and nine times. The chain links TRBV11-2 to TRBJ2-2, with 7 nucleotides matching TRBD1. With V trimmed by 7 bases and J by 0 bases, 5 bases remained unmatched. Germline V gives CDR1 SGHAT, CDR2 FQNNGV. The length of the CDR3 is 15 residues. As DNA, the CDR3 is TGTGCCAGCAAGACAGGGCTTTCGAACACCGGGGAGCTGTTTTTT. Its translation is CASKTGLSNTGELFF.

Many counts were recorded for this clonotype. The V and J genes are TRBV7-9 and TRBJ1-1; D may be TRBD1 (5 bases). Germline lookup yields CDR1 SEHNR and CDR2 FQNEAQ (reference sequence). V was shortened by 4 bases and J by 5 bases, with 11 bases between the two germline ends. This CDR3 contains 13 residues. The CDR3 DNA reads as TGTGCCAGCAGCTCCGGAGGGGAGACTGAAGCTTTCTTT. Encoded protein: CASSSGGETEAFF.

V gene TRBV6-1 combines with J gene TRBJ1-5; D is ambiguous. The V gene lost 7 bases and the J gene lost 2 bases, with 12 bases spanning the gap. CDR1 and CDR2 (germline): MNHNS, SASEGT. The CDR3 covers 14 residues. Here the CDR3 reads CASNSGPRNQPQHF. As DNA, the CDR3 is TGTGCCAGCAATTCAGGACCTCGCAATCAGCCCCAGCATTTT.

This clonotype was seen more than once but under ten times. V is TRBV28 and J is TRBJ2-2; TRBD2 matches 11 bases. Germline V gene lookup returns CDR1 MDHEN and CDR2 SYDVKM. J gave up 5 bases and V 8 bases, and 7 bases lay outside the gene matches. CDR3 length equals 15 residues. The CDR3 nucleotides are TGTGCCAGCCATTATCTAGCGGGGGGTACCGGGGAGCTGTTTTTT. Translated: CASHYLAGGTGELFF.

This clonotype has more than one count but fewer than ten. This chain links TRBV9 with TRBJ1-1; unclear D gene. The germline gives CDR1 SGDLS, CDR2 YYNGEE. CDR3 length equals 14 residues. With 1 base removed from V and 0 bases from J, the gap between germline ends came to 7 bases. The CDR3 DNA sequence: TGTGCCAGCAGCGTACGGGAGCTGAACACTGAAGCTTTCTTT. Translated, it gives CASSVRELNTEAFF. Drawing the rest from reference TRBV9 and TRBJ1-1, the complete variable domain is DSGVTQTPKHLITATGQRVTLRCSPRSGDLSVYWYQQSLDQGLQFLIQYYNGEERAKGNILERFSAQQFPDLHSELNLSSLELGDSALYFCASSVRELNTEAFFGQGTRLTVV.

V is TRBV24-1 and J is TRBJ1-2; D may be TRBD1 (5 bases). CDR1 is KGHDR, CDR2 SFDVKD, per germline. With 5 bases removed from V and 8 bases from J, the gap between germline ends came to 8 bases. The CDR3 is 11 amino acids. The CDR3 DNA reads as TGTGCCACCAGTGCCGGGACCGGCTACACCTTC. Residues: CATSAGTGYTF.

The V gene is TRBV20-1, the J gene TRBJ2-1; 10 nucleotides line up with TRBD2. The CDR3 loop spans 17 amino acids. After removal of 0 bases from V and 7 bases from J, the junction contained 12 bases not matched to a gene. CDR1 and CDR2 (germline): DFQATT, SNEGSKA (reference sequence). The CDR3 spells CSARDSFSGRPGNEQFF. The CDR3 nucleotides are TGCAGTGCTAGAGATTCCTTTAGCGGGAGGCCGGGTAATGAGCAGTTCTTC.

This clonotype has a handful of counts. The chain employs TRBV28 and TRBJ2-7; D unresolved. V lost 3 bases and J lost 7, with 10 bases in between. This CDR3 has 12 amino acids. Germline V gene sequence: CDR1 MDHEN, CDR2 SYDVKM. The CDR3 here is CASSLSRREQYF. CDR3 nucleotides: TGTGCCAGCAGTTTGTCGCGTCGGGAGCAGTACTTC.

This clonotype was observed a few times. V gene TRBV7-6 combines with J gene TRBJ1-2; no clear D. The germline V gene encodes CDR1 SGHVS and CDR2 FNYEAQ. Trimming cost V 4 bases and J 5 bases, with 11 bases left between them. The CDR3 spans 13 residues. CDR3 loop: CASSYDERYGYTF. As DNA, the CDR3 is TGTGCCAGCAGCTATGACGAACGATATGGCTACACCTTC.

This clonotype was observed many times. This sequence joins TRBV12-3 or TRBV12-4 and TRBJ1-5; D might be TRBD1 (5 bases). V shed 3 bases and J shed 9 bases, with 18 bases lying between them. The CDR3 covers 15 residues. In DNA, the CDR3 is TGTGCCAGCAGTTTGGGATGGCAGGGTTCAGGGCCCCAGCATTTT. Its protein is CASSLGWQGSGPQHF.

The chain has TRBV28 and TRBJ1-5, with D hard to call. Trimming stripped 0 bases from V and 1 base from J, with 1 base between. This CDR3 comprises 13 residues. Germline V gene sequence: CDR1 MDHEN, CDR2 SYDVKM. The CDR3 bases are TGTGCCAGCAGTTTATGGAGCAATCAGCCCCAGCATTTT. Its translation is CASSLWSNQPQHF.

This clonotype was observed many times. This chain joins TRBV7-9 and TRBJ2-3, with 14 bases matching TRBD2. CDR3 length: 19 residues. Germline V CDR1 and CDR2: SEHNR, FQNEAQ (reference sequence). The V segment lost 4 bases and the J segment 1 base; nucleotides outside the gene matches: 10. The CDR3 DNA sequence: TGTGCCAGCAGCTGGGGGACTAGCGGGGGCCGCCAGGGCACAGATACGCAGTATTTT. Translated: CASSWGTSGGRQGTDTQYF.

CDR3: CSANPRGTDTQYF. The CDR3 coding sequence is TGCAGTGCCAATCCAAGGGGCACAGATACGCAGTATTTT. The V call is TRBV20-1, the J call TRBJ2-3; D remains unclear. The CDR3 covers 13 residues. Germline V CDR1 and CDR2: DFQATT, SNEGSKA (reference sequence). V lost 6 bases and J 1 base, leaving 11 bases between the germline ends.

The chain carries TRBV14 and TRBJ2-1, with TRBD2 matching over 13 bases. The CDR3 consists of 16 residues. The V gene end was trimmed by 7 bases and the J gene end by 3 bases; junction bases not matched to a gene: 6. The germline V gene has CDR1 SGHDN and CDR2 FVKESK. The CDR3 loop reads CASTQGLAGSYNEQFF. CDR3 nucleotides: TGTGCCAGCACGCAGGGACTAGCGGGGAGCTACAATGAGCAGTTCTTC.

The chain combines TRBV12-3 or TRBV12-4 with TRBJ2-6, with D perhaps matching TRBD1 (5 bases). V lost 6 bases and J 1 base, leaving 10 bases between the germline ends. The CDR3 loop spans 15 amino acids. Here the CDR3 reads CASRLDSSGANVLTF. The DNA for the CDR3 is TGTGCCAGCAGGCTCGACAGTTCTGGGGCCAACGTCCTGACTTTC.

This clonotype was seen a handful of times. The chain joins TRBV2 to TRBJ2-3, with 7 positions matching TRBD2. This CDR3 is 17 amino acids long. The ends lost 1 base at V and 0 bases at J; junction bases unmatched: 7. Germline V gives CDR1 SNHLY, CDR2 FYNNEI. CDR3 loop: CASSEGGLGYSTDTQYF. The CDR3 DNA sequence: TGTGCCAGCAGTGAAGGTGGACTAGGCTACAGCACAGATACGCAGTATTTT. Complete variable domain (other parts from reference TRBV2 and TRBJ2-3): EPEVTQTPSHQVTQMGQEVILRCVPISNHLYFYWYRQILGQKVEFLVSFYNNEISEKSEIFDDQFSVERPDGSNFTLKIRSTKLEDSAMYFCASSEGGLGYSTDTQYFGPGTRLTVL.

The table lists this clonotype with a few counts. This chain links TRBV6-2 or TRBV6-3 with TRBJ1-1; no clear D gene. The V and J ends lost 0 bases and 6 bases respectively, with 8 bases between them. The CDR3 is made up of 13 amino acids. Germline V gene sequence: CDR1 MNHEY, CDR2 SVGEGT. The CDR3 DNA follows: TGTGCCAGCAGTTACTCAGGTTCCCCTGAAGCTTTCTTT. Its protein product is CASSYSGSPEAFF.

This clonotype was picked up many times. The rearrangement links TRBV20-1 to TRBJ1-1, with D possibly being TRBD1 (6 bases). Germline V gene lookup returns CDR1 DFQATT and CDR2 SNEGSKA (reference sequence). Trimming took 2 bases from V and 7 from J, leaving 14 bases between them. The CDR3 contains 13 residues. CDR3 nucleotide sequence: TGCAGTGCTAGATTCACGGGACACCTTGAAGCTTTCTTT. As protein: CSARFTGHLEAFF.

The genes are TRBV11-2 and TRBJ2-2, with 9 nucleotides matching TRBD2. Germline V gene lookup returns CDR1 SGHAT and CDR2 FQNNGV. The CDR3 runs 18 residues. The trim removed 3 bases at V and 1 base at J, leaving 9 bases unmatched. The CDR3 bases are TGTGCCAGCAGCTTTCTAGTTAGCGGGGGAAGGAACACCGGGGAGCTGTTTTTT. Translation: CASSFLVSGGRNTGELFF. The full variable domain, its missing parts supplied by reference TRBV11-2 and TRBJ2-2, is EAGVAQSPRYKIIEKRQSVAFWCNPISGHATLYWYQQILGQGPKLLIQFQNNGVVDDSQLPKDRFSAERLKGVDSTLKIQPAKLEDSAVYLCASSFLVSGGRNTGELFFGEGSRLTVL.